This T cell receptor (beta chain) came from a study of CD8 T cells in ankylosing spondylitis. Study observations and caveats: A TCR beta motif made of 7 to 9 highly homologous variants seemed typical of ankylosing spondylitis blood. Some of these motif variants have turned up before, in reports on reactive arthritis synovial fluid and blood. Matched synovial fluid from ankylosing spondylitis patients was reported to be enriched for disease-linked clones. A CD8+ phenotype characterized the disease-linked clones, which were relatively rare in peripheral blood.

Molecular-barcoded quantitative 5'-RACE produced these TCR beta libraries. TCRdb processed the 5' RACE reads anew with MiXCR; each CDR3 protein has one entry. The table lists 750,000 to 850,000 distinct CDR3 sequences, 12% of them singletons. With regard to this clonotype: The antigen remains undetermined.

The sample consisted of blood, either unsorted or a sorted T cell fraction (not recorded which). This clonotype was sampled from a male donor with ankylosing spondylitis.

CDR3 residues: CASSSLAPTDTQYF. CDR3 sequence (DNA): TGTGCCAGCAGTTCGCTAGCCCCCACAGATACGCAGTATTTT. The chain carries TRBV6-5 and TRBJ2-3, with a possible D match to TRBD2 (5 bases). Between the trimmed V and J ends, which lost 4 bases and 2 bases, there was a span of 10 bases. The germline V gene encodes CDR1 MNHEY and CDR2 SVGAGI. The CDR3 sequence is 14 residues long.